The sequence of this TCR beta chain was determined in a study of PD-1 blockade in mismatch repair-deficient tumors. Study-level points and caveats: Tumor-resident clones, often absent from pretreatment blood, expanded after pembrolizumab and then contracted.

About this clone itself: Its antigen remains unknown.

TCRdb's table, derived via immunoSEQ multiplex PCR, lists solely in-frame clones and lacks some. Of around 130,000 clones listed, around nine tenths are singletons. The germline V gene encodes CDR1 MNHNS and CDR2 SASEGT. With 5 bases clipped from V and 9 bases from J, the junction kept 5 bases outside the gene matches. The CDR3 contains 14 residues. Mismatch repair deficiency was confirmed in all patients, by PCR or immunohistochemistry. The TCR-sequenced patients were a few responders to pembrolizumab. This receptor was identified in an adult with mismatch repair-deficient cancer. Specimen: peripheral blood, collected approximately 70 weeks after starting pembrolizumab. This chain joins TRBV6-1 and TRBJ2-1, with 12 bases that match TRBD2. The CDR3 nucleotides are TGTGCCAGCAGTCCGGGACTAGCGGGCGGTGAGCAGTTCTTC. Residues: CASSPGLAGGEQFF.